The 9 T cell receptor beta chains given below trace back to one sample, sequenced in a study of graft-versus-host responses after intestinal transplantation. These receptors' antigens are unknown. The assay was immunoSEQ multiplex PCR, and TCRdb's table has in-frame clones only and misses some. The sample has approximately 130,000 clones, approximately 94% seen once. Source: unstimulated CD4+ T cells sorted from spleen or lymph node cells, taken before intestinal transplant. These receptors were collected from a human donor who received an intestinal transplant.

The V gene is TRBV23-1, the J gene TRBJ1-2; TRBD1 is a possible D gene (5 bases). TRBV23-1 is an ORF, with its function uncertain. Trimming cost V 3 bases and J 2 bases, with 13 bases left between them. This CDR3 is built from 15 residues. CDR3 protein: CASSHWRDPNYGYTF. The CDR3 nucleotides are TGCGCCAGCAGTCATTGGCGGGACCCAAACTATGGCTACACCTTC.

The V gene is TRBV4-1, the J gene TRBJ2-4; the match to TRBD1 covers 8 bases. Unmatched junction bases numbered 7, after V lost 1 base and J lost 8 bases. Germline V gene data show CDR1 as MGHRA and CDR2 as YSYEKL. There are 15 residues in the CDR3. CDR3 region: CASSQGFGQGDIQYF. CDR3 in DNA: TGCGCCAGCAGCCAAGGTTTTGGACAGGGAGACATTCAGTACTTC.

This clone was seen only once. This rearrangement joins TRBV4-1 to TRBJ1-1, with D hard to call. CDR3 length: 15 amino acids. Germline V gene data show CDR1 as MGHRA and CDR2 as YSYEKL. The V end was cut by 3 bases, the J end by 0 bases, with 11 bases between. CDR3 nucleotides: TGCGCCAGCAGCCAGGCTACAAGACTGAACACTGAAGCTTTCTTT. Protein: CASSQATRLNTEAFF.

V and J are TRBV5-1 and TRBJ2-7, with a weak D call TRBD1 (5 bases). The V and J ends lost 5 bases and 2 bases respectively, with 8 bases between them. Germline CDR1 is SGHRS and CDR2 is YFSETQ. The CDR3 has 12 amino acids. In DNA form, the CDR3 reads TGCGCCAGCAGACAGGTGGCCTACGAGCAGTACTTC. Its translation is CASRQVAYEQYF.

The J gene is TRBJ1-1, the V gene TRBV7-9; a possible D gene is TRBD1 (5 bases). This CDR3 has 14 amino acids. Trimming took off 8 bases at V and 4 bases at J, with 17 bases between the two ends. Germline lookup yields CDR1 SEHNR and CDR2 FQNEAQ (reference sequence). CDR3 coding DNA: TGTGCCAGCGGGGGGTCAGACTTTGGCACTGAAGCTTTCTTT. Its translation: CASGGSDFGTEAFF.

This clone was detected once. The chain employs TRBV6-6 and TRBJ1-5; D possibly corresponds to TRBD1 (5 bases). Germline CDR1 and CDR2: MNHNY and SVGAGI (reference sequence). Deletions cut 6 bases from V and 3 bases from J, with 15 bases between. CDR3 size: 15 residues. The CDR3 here is CASSRPGTTNQPQHF. Here the CDR3 DNA reads TGTGCCAGCAGCCGCCCCGGGACCACCAATCAGCCCCAGCATTTT.

The V call is TRBV7-2, the J call TRBJ1-1, with D tentatively TRBD1 (5 bases). Germline V gene lookup returns CDR1 SGHTA and CDR2 FQGNSA. V gave up 1 base and J gave up 6 bases, with 12 bases separating them. The CDR3 is made up of 14 amino acids. CDR3 bases: TGTGCCAGCAGCTTAGTGAGGGGCTCGCCTGAAGCTTTCTTT. It translates to CASSLVRGSPEAFF.

The chain joins TRBV7-8 to TRBJ2-1, with 11 positions matching TRBD1. The CDR3 spans 16 residues. V shed 1 base, J shed 4 bases, and the junction held 3 bases outside the gene matches. Germline CDR1 reads SGHVS; CDR2 reads FQNEAQ. Written as DNA, the CDR3 is TGTGCCAGCAGCTTAGGGGGGACAGGGGGGTACAATGAGCAGTTCTTC. Encoded protein: CASSLGGTGGYNEQFF.

The V call is TRBV7-9, the J call TRBJ2-2; no definite D call. CDR1 and CDR2 (germline): SEHNR, FQNEAQ (reference sequence). V was pared by 6 bases and J by 7 bases, with 9 bases between. The CDR3 length is 12 residues. CDR3: CASSSARGELFF. Here the CDR3 DNA reads TGTGCCAGCAGTTCCGCCCGCGGGGAGCTGTTTTTT.